This is a list of T cell receptor beta chains from one sample in a study of glioma-infiltrating T cells. From the multiplex PCR reads, TCRdb called clonotypes with MiXCR, one entry per CDR3 protein. The table includes 150,000 to 200,000 distinct CDR3 sequences, 43% detected once. Sequencing was done on a sample of glioma tissue, nonneoplastic brain tissue, or PBMCs (not recorded which). These receptors were collected from a human donor with low-grade glioma or glioblastoma, undergoing nonglioma brain surgery, or in good health (not recorded which). CDR3s include the opening cysteine and the closing phenylalanine or tryptophan. The D gene is left open where the match is weak.

>TRBV7-9|TRBJ2-7|NA
CASSLLAEQYF
>TRBV28|TRBJ2-3|NA
CASSLPHADQGLLYLDTQYF
>TRBV2|TRBJ1-1|NA
CARTPENTEAFF
>TRBV6-1|TRBJ1-3|NA
CASSRVDSYSGNTIYF
>TRBV3-1|TRBJ2-1|TRBD2
CASSQYRSGRMNEQFF
>TRBV28|TRBJ2-1|NA
CATTSWYNEQFF
>TRBV5-1|TRBJ2-2|TRBD2
CASSQNSGRSTGEMFF
>TRBV29-1|TRBJ2-5|NA
CSVEDRSRETQYF
>TRBV12-3/TRBV12-4|TRBJ1-5|NA
CASRRPGPGNQPQHF
>TRBV20-1|TRBJ1-1|TRBD1
CSASRDRGDTEAFF
>TRBV20-1|TRBJ1-5|NA
CSARNNPTFYINQPQHF
>TRBV19|TRBJ2-5|TRBD2
CASSTLGGENQYF
>TRBV5-1|TRBJ1-1|NA
CASSPGQNTEAFF
>TRBV5-1|TRBJ1-1|NA
CASSLLGPTLTRLTEAFF
>TRBV6-1|TRBJ2-7|NA
CASSEGYKQYF
>TRBV10-1|TRBJ2-3|TRBD2
CASSEWGGTDTQYF
>TRBV28|TRBJ1-4|NA
CASVSNEKLFF
>TRBV12-3/TRBV12-4|TRBJ1-1|TRBD1
CASSWDRMNTEAFF
>TRBV6-1|TRBJ2-4|NA
CASSTSSSLAYF
>TRBV24-1|TRBJ2-1|TRBD1
CATSDRDSRNSYNEQFF
>TRBV28|TRBJ2-3|NA
CASITFLLSRGSTDTQYF
>TRBV5-1|TRBJ2-2|TRBD2
CASSLGGAGELFF
>TRBV19|TRBJ1-5|NA
CASSGHTQGDQPQHF
>TRBV7-9|TRBJ1-6|TRBD1
CASSPTGVSPLHF
>TRBV20-1|TRBJ2-7|NA
CSATEGAYEQYF
>TRBV20-1|TRBJ1-4|TRBD1
CSARPGQGDEKLFF
>TRBV19|TRBJ1-1|NA
CASSPESRREDTEAFF
>TRBV20-1|TRBJ2-1|TRBD2
CSARPTSGRAYNEEFF
>TRBV20-1|TRBJ1-1|TRBD1
CSARTGAWTEAFF